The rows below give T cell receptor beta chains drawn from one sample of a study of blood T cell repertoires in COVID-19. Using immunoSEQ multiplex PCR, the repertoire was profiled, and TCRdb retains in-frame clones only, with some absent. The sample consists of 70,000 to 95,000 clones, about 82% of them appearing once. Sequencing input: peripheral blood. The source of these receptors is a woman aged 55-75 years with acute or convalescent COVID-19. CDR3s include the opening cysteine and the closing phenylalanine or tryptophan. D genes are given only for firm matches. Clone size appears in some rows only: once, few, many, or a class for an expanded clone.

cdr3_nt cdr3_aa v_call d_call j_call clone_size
TGTGCCACCAACAGAGATATGTCGCGGATACTGTTTTTT CATNRDMSRILFF TRBV15 . TRBJ1-4 .
TGTGCCAGCAGCCACACTAGCGGCTCCACAGATACGCAGTATTTT CASSHTSGSTDTQYF TRBV3-1/TRBV3-2 TRBD2 TRBJ2-3 .
TGTGCCAGCAGTCCGGAGGACAGGTCCCACAATGAGCAGTTCTTC CASSPEDRSHNEQFF TRBV27 TRBD1 TRBJ2-1 .
TGTGCCAGCAGCTTGGACAGCCGGACAGATGAGCAGTTCTTC CASSLDSRTDEQFF TRBV5-4 . TRBJ2-1 .
TGTGCCAGCAGCTTAAATGCGGGGGGACCCTACGAGCAGTACTTC CASSLNAGGPYEQYF TRBV7-9 TRBD2 TRBJ2-7 .
TGTGCCAGCAGTTTGCTGGTCAGGGGCACAGATACGCAGTATTTT CASSLLVRGTDTQYF TRBV28 . TRBJ2-3 .
TGTGCCAGCAGTGAAGAAGGACTAGCGGGGGGCGAGCAGTACTTC CASSEEGLAGGEQYF TRBV2 TRBD2 TRBJ2-7 .
TGTGCTAGTATGGGCTGGGCCACCGGGGAGCTGTTTTTT CASMGWATGELFF TRBV12-5 . TRBJ2-2 few
TGTGCCAGCAGTGAGGGACTAGCGGGAGTGGGTACGCAGTATTTT CASSEGLAGVGTQYF TRBV6-1 TRBD2 TRBJ2-3 .
TGTGCCAGCAGTACAGGGGGCTTGGGCAATCAGCCCCAGCATTTT CASSTGGLGNQPQHF TRBV6-5 TRBD1 TRBJ1-5 once
TGTGCCAGAAGCTGGTTCGGGATAGGGACAGGGTGGCAGCCCCAGCATTTT CARSWFGIGTGWQPQHF TRBV5-3 TRBD1 TRBJ1-5 .
TGTGCCAGCAGTTTATCGACAGCCTCTGGAAACACCATATATTTT CASSLSTASGNTIYF TRBV27 . TRBJ1-3 .
TGTGCCAGCGCGGACAGCTACAATGAGCAGTTCTTC CASADSYNEQFF TRBV9 . TRBJ2-1 .
TGTGCCAGCAGAAAGTCGGACAGGACTAATGAAAAACTGTTTTTT CASRKSDRTNEKLFF TRBV2 TRBD1 TRBJ1-4 .
TGTGCCAGCAGTTTATCGAAGACAGGTTCTAATCAGCCCCAGCATTTT CASSLSKTGSNQPQHF TRBV27 . TRBJ1-5 .
TGTGCCAGCAGCTCATTCGACAGCGGGGGGAACACTGAAGCTTTCTTT CASSSFDSGGNTEAFF TRBV5-6 . TRBJ1-1 .
TGTGCCAGCAGACTACAGGAGAGCTCCTACGAGCAGTACTTC CASRLQESSYEQYF TRBV2 . TRBJ2-7 .
TGTGCCAGCAGCTTGGAACAGGAGCCCTACGAGCAGTACTTC CASSLEQEPYEQYF TRBV5-4 . TRBJ2-7 .
TGTGCCTCGTCTCAGTCAGATCAAGTTGGCTACACCTTC CASSQSDQVGYTF TRBV18 . TRBJ1-2 .
TGTGCCAGCAGTTACAACAGGGGGCTTAATTCACCCCTCCACTTT CASSYNRGLNSPLHF TRBV6-5 TRBD1 TRBJ1-6 .
TGTGCCAGTAGTATAGCCAGCGGGCGCTACGAGCAGTACTTC CASSIASGRYEQYF TRBV19 . TRBJ2-7 .
TGTGCCAGCAGCTGGACTAGCGGGAGCGATGAGCAGTTCTTC CASSWTSGSDEQFF TRBV7-9 TRBD2 TRBJ2-1 .
TGCAGCGTTGAAGAGGTTAGGGGAGGGACCCAGTACTTC CSVEEVRGGTQYF TRBV29-1 . TRBJ2-5 .
TGTGCCAGCAGCTTAGTCCCAGGGGGGAGAGATACGCAGTATTTT CASSLVPGGRDTQYF TRBV7-2 . TRBJ2-3 once
TGTGCCAGCAGCTTAGATCGGGCAGGGGGAATCGGCTACACCTTC CASSLDRAGGIGYTF TRBV11-2 TRBD1 TRBJ1-2 few
TGTGCCAGCCGAAAAGACGGGGGGGTCGAAAGTGAGCAGTTCTTC CASRKDGGVESEQFF TRBV5-4 TRBD2 TRBJ2-1 .
TGTGCCAGCAGCCCCCATCAGAATAATTCACCCCTCCACTTT CASSPHQNNSPLHF TRBV6-5 . TRBJ1-6 .
TGTGCCAGCAGCCACGGTCTAGCGGGGGGGCCAAGCACCGGGGAGCTGTTTTTT CASSHGLAGGPSTGELFF TRBV4-2 TRBD2 TRBJ2-2 .
TGTGCCAGCTCACGCGAACAGGCTTACAATGAGCAGTTCTTC CASSREQAYNEQFF TRBV18 . TRBJ2-1 .
TGTGCCAGCAGCCCCCGGACAGGGGGGCACACTGAAGCTTTCTTT CASSPRTGGHTEAFF TRBV7-2 TRBD1 TRBJ1-1 .
TGTGCCAGCAGTATGGGGACTAGCGGGGGGAGGGGTAAAGAGACCCAGTACTTC CASSMGTSGGRGKETQYF TRBV27 TRBD2 TRBJ2-5 .
TGTGCCTGCCAGACAGGGCTTGGCCTTCCCGGGGCCAACGTCCTGACTTTC CACQTGLGLPGANVLTF TRBV30 TRBD1 TRBJ2-6 .
TGTGCCAGCACCTCAGGGGGACAGGCCAACGTCCTGACTTTC CASTSGGQANVLTF TRBV3-1/TRBV3-2 TRBD1 TRBJ2-6 .
TGTGCCAGCAGTAAGGAAGAGGGTCGCCAAGAGACCCAGTACTTC CASSKEEGRQETQYF TRBV6-5 . TRBJ2-5 .
TGTGCTAGTGGTTTGGGCATAGGGGCCACTGAAGCTTTCTTT CASGLGIGATEAFF TRBV12-5 . TRBJ1-1 once
TGTGCCAGCAGCCCCTCAGGGGGGCCGGGGGATACGCAGTATTTT CASSPSGGPGDTQYF TRBV7-9 . TRBJ2-3 .
TGTGCCAGCAGTCCCGACAGGGCATCCTACGAGCAGTACTTC CASSPDRASYEQYF TRBV6-5 TRBD1 TRBJ2-7 .
TGTGCCAGCAGCTTGGCCATTAGCGGGAGTATCTACGAGCAGTACTTC CASSLAISGSIYEQYF TRBV5-5 TRBD2 TRBJ2-7 few
TGTGCCAGCAGCTTGTTGCGCGGGCGCTCCTACAATGAGCAGTTCTTC CASSLLRGRSYNEQFF TRBV7-8 . TRBJ2-1 .
TGTGCCAGCAGTTCGGCGGGCTTTAGGGGGACTGAAGCTTTCTTT CASSSAGFRGTEAFF TRBV6-5 . TRBJ1-1 once
TGTGCCAGCAGCTCGGGACTCCAGAGCTCTGGAAACACCATATATTTT CASSSGLQSSGNTIYF TRBV11-2 . TRBJ1-3 .
TGTGCCAGCAGTTCAGGACAGGAGCGCAATCAGCCCCAGCATTTT CASSSGQERNQPQHF TRBV7-2 TRBD1 TRBJ1-5 .
TGCAGCGTCCGGACAGGGGGCCGAAACACCATATATTTT CSVRTGGRNTIYF TRBV29-1 TRBD1 TRBJ1-3 .
TGCGCCAGCAGCTCGACAGGGGGTCTGACCTTC CASSSTGGLTF TRBV5-1 TRBD1 TRBJ1-2 .
TGTGCCAGCTCCTTCGGGACTAGCGGGGGAACAGATACGCAGTATTTT CASSFGTSGGTDTQYF TRBV18 TRBD2 TRBJ2-3 .
TGTGCCAGCAGTGAGGACAGGGGGAATTACAATGAGCAGTTCTTC CASSEDRGNYNEQFF TRBV6-1 TRBD1 TRBJ2-1 .
TGTGCCAGCTCACCACAAGGACAGGGAAACTATGGCTACACCTTC CASSPQGQGNYGYTF TRBV18 TRBD1 TRBJ1-2 .
TGTGCCAGCCTTTTCTACAGGGGCGAGGAGACCCAGTACTTC CASLFYRGEETQYF TRBV2 TRBD1 TRBJ2-5 few
TGTGCCAGCAGCCGCAAGACAGGGGGATATGGCTACACCTTC CASSRKTGGYGYTF TRBV3-1/TRBV3-2 TRBD1 TRBJ1-2 .
TGTGCCAGCAGGAGAAGGGGATCCTCCTACGAGCAGTACTTC CASRRRGSSYEQYF TRBV28 . TRBJ2-7 .
TGTGCCAGCAGCGCCTGGGGCAGGGGGAACACTGAAGCTTTCTTT CASSAWGRGNTEAFF TRBV5-6 . TRBJ1-1 .
TGTGCCAGCAGCTTGGGTCGGCCTAGCGGGAGTTACAATGAGCAGTTCTTC CASSLGRPSGSYNEQFF TRBV5-4 TRBD2 TRBJ2-1 .
TGTGCCACCAGCATAACAGGGGGGGGAAACTATGGCTACACCTTC CATSITGGGNYGYTF TRBV15 TRBD1 TRBJ1-2 few
TGCGCCAGCGGACTACAATATTACGAGCAGTACTTC CASGLQYYEQYF TRBV10-2 . TRBJ2-7 .
TGTGCCAGCAGCTTCATGGGGGCTGAATCACCCCTCCACTTT CASSFMGAESPLHF TRBV7-9 . TRBJ1-6 .
TGCAGCGTCGATCGGGAGGGGGCGGGCGAGCAGTACTTC CSVDREGAGEQYF TRBV29-1 . TRBJ2-7 .
TGCGCCAGCAGTCAACCGGGACTAGATAGGGGGACCGGGGAGCTGTTTTTT CASSQPGLDRGTGELFF TRBV23-1 TRBD2 TRBJ2-2 .
TGTGCCAGCAGCCAAAGGGACTCCGGTAATTCACCCCTCCACTTT CASSQRDSGNSPLHF TRBV14 . TRBJ1-6 .
TGCGCCAGCAGTGCTAGCGCCAGCACAGATACGCAGTATTTT CASSASASTDTQYF TRBV5-1 . TRBJ2-3 .
TGTGCCAGCAGAAGGACAGGGATGAACACTGAAGCTTTCTTT CASRRTGMNTEAFF TRBV27 TRBD1 TRBJ1-1 .